The clone carrying this T cell receptor (beta chain) was detected only once. Its target is not known. This sample was taken from a study of Ad26.COV2.S vaccination and SARS-CoV-2 variants. Study results and caveats: Non-spike TCR breadth showed similarity between vaccine and placebo recipients.

Sequencing used immunoSEQ multiplex PCR; TCRdb keeps in-frame clones, though not all of them. This table holds 400,000 or so clones, around nine tenths found once. Treatment here: some 20 received Ad26.COV2.S at low or high dose, single or two shots; about five received placebo; per-sample allocation not given. The samples were gathered on day 63 after the first injection of vaccine or placebo. V gave up 0 bases and J gave up 0 bases, with 7 bases separating them. CDR3 size: 15 residues. From germline, CDR1 is SGHRS and CDR2 YFSETQ. The chain uses TRBV5-1 and TRBJ2-1; D is unresolved. This TCR was recovered from a person aged 18-60 years who received the Ad26.COV2.S COVID-19 vaccine or a placebo. The specimen was peripheral blood, collected in a trial of Ad26.COV2.S vaccine versus placebo. The CDR3 here is CASSLGSISYNEQFF. DNA for the CDR3: TGCGCCAGCAGCTTGGGGAGTATCTCCTACAATGAGCAGTTCTTC.